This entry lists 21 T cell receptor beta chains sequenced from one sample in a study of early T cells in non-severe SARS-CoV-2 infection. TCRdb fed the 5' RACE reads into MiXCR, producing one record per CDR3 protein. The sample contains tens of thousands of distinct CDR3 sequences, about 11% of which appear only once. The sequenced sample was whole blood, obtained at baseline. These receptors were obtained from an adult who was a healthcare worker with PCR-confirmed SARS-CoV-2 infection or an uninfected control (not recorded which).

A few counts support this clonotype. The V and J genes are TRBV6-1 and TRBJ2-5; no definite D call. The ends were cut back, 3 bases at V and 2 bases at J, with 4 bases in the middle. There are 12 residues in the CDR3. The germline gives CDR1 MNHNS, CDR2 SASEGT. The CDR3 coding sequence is TGTGCCAGCAGTGACAGGCAAGAGACCCAGTACTTC. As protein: CASSDRQETQYF.

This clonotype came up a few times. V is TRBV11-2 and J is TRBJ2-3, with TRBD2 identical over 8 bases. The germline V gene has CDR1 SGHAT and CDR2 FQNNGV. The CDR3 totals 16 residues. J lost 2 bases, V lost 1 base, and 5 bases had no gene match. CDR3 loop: CASSLGTSYHTDTQYF. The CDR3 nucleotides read TGTGCCAGCAGCTTAGGGACTAGCTACCACACAGATACGCAGTATTTT.

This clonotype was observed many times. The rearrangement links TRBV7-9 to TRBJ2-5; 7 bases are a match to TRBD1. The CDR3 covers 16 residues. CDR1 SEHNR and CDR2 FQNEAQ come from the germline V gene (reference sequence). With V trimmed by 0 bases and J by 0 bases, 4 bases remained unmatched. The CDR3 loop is CASSLAGTADQETQYF. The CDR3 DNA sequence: TGTGCCAGCAGCTTAGCGGGGACAGCCGACCAAGAGACCCAGTACTTC. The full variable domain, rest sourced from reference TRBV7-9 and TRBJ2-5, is DTGVSQNPRHKITKRGQNVTFRCDPISEHNRLYWYRQTLGQGPEFLTYFQNEAQLEKSRLLSDRFSAERPKGSFSTLEIQRTEQGDSAMYLCASSLAGTADQETQYFGPGTRLLVL.

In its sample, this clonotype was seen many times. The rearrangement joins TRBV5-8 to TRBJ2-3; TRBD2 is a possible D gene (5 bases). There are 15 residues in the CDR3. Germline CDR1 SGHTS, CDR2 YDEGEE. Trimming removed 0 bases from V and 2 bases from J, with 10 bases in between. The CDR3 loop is CASSLVATTTDTQYF. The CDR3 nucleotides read TGTGCCAGCAGCTTGGTCGCGACTACCACAGATACGCAGTATTTT.

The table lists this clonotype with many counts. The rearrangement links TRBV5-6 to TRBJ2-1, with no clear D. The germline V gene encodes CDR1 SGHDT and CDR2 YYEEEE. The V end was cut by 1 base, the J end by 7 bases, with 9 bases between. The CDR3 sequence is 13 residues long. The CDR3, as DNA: TGTGCCAGCAGCTTGAATAGTGGGAATGAGCAGTTCTTC. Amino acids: CASSLNSGNEQFF.

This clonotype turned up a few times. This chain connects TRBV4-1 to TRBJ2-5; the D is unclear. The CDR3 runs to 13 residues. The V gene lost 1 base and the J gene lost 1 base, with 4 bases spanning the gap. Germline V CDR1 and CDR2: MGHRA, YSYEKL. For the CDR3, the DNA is TGCGCCAGCAGCCAAGTAGTCCAAGAGACCCAGTACTTC. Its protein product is CASSQVVQETQYF.

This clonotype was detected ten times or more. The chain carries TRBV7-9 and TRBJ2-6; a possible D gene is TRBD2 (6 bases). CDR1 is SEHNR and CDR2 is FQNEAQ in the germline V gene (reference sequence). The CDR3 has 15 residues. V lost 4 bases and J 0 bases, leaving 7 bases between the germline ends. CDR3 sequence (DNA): TGTGCCAGCAGCTCCGGGAGCTCTGGGGCCAACGTCCTGACTTTC. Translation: CASSSGSSGANVLTF.

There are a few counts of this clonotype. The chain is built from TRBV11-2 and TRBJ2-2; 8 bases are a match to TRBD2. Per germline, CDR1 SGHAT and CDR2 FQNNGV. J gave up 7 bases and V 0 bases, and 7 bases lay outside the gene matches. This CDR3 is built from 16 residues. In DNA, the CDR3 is TGTGCCAGCAGCTTAGAGATCCTAGCGGGCAGCGGGGAGCTGTTTTTT. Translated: CASSLEILAGSGELFF.

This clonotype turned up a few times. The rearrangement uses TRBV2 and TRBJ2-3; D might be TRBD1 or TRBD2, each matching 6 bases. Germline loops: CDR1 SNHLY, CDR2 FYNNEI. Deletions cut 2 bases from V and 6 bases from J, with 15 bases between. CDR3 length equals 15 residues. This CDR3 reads CASSEMGGNSDTQYF. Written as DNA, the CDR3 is TGTGCCAGCAGTGAAATGGGGGGCAATTCGGATACGCAGTATTTT.

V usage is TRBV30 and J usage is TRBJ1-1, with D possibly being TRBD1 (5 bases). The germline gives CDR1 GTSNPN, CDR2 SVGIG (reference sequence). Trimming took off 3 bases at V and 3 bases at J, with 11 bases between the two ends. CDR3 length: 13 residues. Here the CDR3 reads CAWREQVHTEAFF. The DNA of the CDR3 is TGTGCCTGGAGGGAACAGGTCCACACTGAAGCTTTCTTT.

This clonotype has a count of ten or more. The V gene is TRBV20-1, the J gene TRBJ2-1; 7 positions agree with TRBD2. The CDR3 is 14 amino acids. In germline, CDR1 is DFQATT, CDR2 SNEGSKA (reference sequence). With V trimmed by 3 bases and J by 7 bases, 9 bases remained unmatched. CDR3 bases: TGCAGTGCTAGCCCTCTAGCGGCCGTAAATGAGCAGTTCTTC. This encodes CSASPLAAVNEQFF.

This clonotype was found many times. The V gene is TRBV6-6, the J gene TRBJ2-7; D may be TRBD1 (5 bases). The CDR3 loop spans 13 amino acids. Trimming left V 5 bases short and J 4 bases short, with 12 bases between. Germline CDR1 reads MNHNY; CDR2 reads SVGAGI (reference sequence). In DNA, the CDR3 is TGTGCCAGCAGTCCTCAGCAGGGATACGAGCAGTACTTC. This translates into CASSPQQGYEQYF.

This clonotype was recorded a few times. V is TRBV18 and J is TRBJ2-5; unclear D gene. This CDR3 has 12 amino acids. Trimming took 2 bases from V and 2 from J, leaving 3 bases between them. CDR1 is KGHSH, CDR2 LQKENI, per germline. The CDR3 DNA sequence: TGTGCCAGCTCACCAACACAAGAGACCCAGTACTTC. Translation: CASSPTQETQYF. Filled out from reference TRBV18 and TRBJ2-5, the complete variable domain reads NAGVMQNPRHLVRRRGQEARLRCSPMKGHSHVYWYRQLPEEGLKFMVYLQKENIIDESGMPKERFSAEFPKEGPSILRIQQVVRGDSAAYFCASSPTQETQYFGPGTRLLVL.

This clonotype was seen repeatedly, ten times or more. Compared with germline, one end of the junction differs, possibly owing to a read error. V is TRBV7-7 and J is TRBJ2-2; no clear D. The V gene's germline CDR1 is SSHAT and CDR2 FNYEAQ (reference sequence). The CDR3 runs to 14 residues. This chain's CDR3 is CASSLVANTGELFF. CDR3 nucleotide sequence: TGTGCTAGCAGCTTAGTAGCTAACACCGGGGAGCTGTTTTTT.

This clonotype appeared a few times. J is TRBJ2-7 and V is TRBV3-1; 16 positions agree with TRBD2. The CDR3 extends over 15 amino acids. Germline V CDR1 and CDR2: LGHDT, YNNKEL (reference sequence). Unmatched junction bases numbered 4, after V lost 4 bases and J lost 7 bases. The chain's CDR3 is CASSLGTSGGEEQYF. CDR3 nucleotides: TGTGCCAGCAGCCTTGGGACTAGCGGGGGGGAAGAGCAGTACTTC.

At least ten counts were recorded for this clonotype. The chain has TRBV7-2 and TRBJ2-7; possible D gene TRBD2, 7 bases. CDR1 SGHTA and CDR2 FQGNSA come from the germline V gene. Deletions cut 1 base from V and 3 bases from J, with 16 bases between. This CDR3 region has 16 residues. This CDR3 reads CASSLDITGRVYEQYF. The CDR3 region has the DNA TGTGCCAGCAGCTTAGATATAACAGGGAGGGTCTACGAGCAGTACTTC.

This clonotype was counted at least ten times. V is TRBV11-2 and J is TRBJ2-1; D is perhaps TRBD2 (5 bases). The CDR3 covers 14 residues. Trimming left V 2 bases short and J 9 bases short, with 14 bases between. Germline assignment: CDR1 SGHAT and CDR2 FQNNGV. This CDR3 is CASSLSGGWSEQFF. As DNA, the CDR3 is TGTGCCAGCAGCTTATCTGGCGGGTGGAGTGAGCAGTTCTTC.

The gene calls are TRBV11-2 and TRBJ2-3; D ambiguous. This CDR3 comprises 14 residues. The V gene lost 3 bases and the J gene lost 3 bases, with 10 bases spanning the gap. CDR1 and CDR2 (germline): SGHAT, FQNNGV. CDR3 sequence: CASSLGRSTDTQYF. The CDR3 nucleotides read TGTGCCAGCAGCTTGGGTAGATCGACAGATACGCAGTATTTT.

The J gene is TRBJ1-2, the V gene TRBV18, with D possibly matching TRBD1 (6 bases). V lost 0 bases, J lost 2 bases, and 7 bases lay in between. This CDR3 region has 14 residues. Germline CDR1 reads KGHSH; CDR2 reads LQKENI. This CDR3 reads CASSPPQGNYGYTF. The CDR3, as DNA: TGTGCCAGCTCACCACCGCAGGGGAACTATGGCTACACCTTC.

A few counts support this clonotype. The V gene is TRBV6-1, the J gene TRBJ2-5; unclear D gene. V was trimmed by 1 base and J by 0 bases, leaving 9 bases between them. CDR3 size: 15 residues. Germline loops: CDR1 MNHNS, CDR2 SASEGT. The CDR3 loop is CASSEGIAYQETQYF. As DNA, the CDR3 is TGTGCCAGCAGTGAAGGGATAGCCTACCAAGAGACCCAGTACTTC.

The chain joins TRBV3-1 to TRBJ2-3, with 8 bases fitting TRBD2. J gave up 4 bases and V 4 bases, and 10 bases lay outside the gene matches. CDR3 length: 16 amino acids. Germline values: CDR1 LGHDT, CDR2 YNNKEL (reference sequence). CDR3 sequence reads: CASSPRASGGPDTQYF. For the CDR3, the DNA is TGTGCCAGCAGCCCACGGGCCAGCGGGGGACCAGATACGCAGTATTTT.